One TCR beta chain is described in this entry. The data were obtained in a study of blood T cell repertoires in COVID-19. Study background: Both acute and convalescent COVID-19 samples were obtained from the United States, Italy and Spain. T cells, B-cell-depleted T cells, or PBMCs supplied cDNA or gDNA.

Germline-derived CDR1 and CDR2 are SGHRS and YFSETQ. The CDR3 spans 15 residues. V shed 10 bases and J 9 bases; nucleotides not matched to a gene: 17. In the original analysis: From reference gene primer amplification, estimates of nucleated cell counts were derived. The assay was immunoSEQ multiplex PCR, and TCRdb's table has in-frame clones only and misses some. Clone size and V and J calls were adopted from that table, with D and trimming inferred from the DNA. The sample holds some 130,000 clones, 70% to 90% seen once. The sequenced material came from peripheral blood. The chain is built from TRBV5-1 and TRBJ2-1, with 9 bases matching TRBD2. This clonotype originated in a woman in her forties or fifties who had recovered from COVID-19. CDR3 sequence: CARGERGGEIGEQFF. CDR3 bases: TGCGCCCGCGGGGAGCGCGGGGGGGAGATCGGTGAGCAGTTCTTC.